Included here is one TCR beta chain sequence, with context. Its antigen remains unidentified. No base-level quality is on record; no much larger clone is a single base apart. The library was made by the immunoSEQ multiplex PCR assay. Roughly 100,000 TCR templates per sample were assayed on the deep sequencing platform. Genomic DNA extracted from sorted T cells was used for TCRbeta CDR3 sequencing. The source study handled its data this way. The R programming language was used for clonal analysis of TCRbeta CDR3 data. Alloreactive CD4+ and CD8+ clones were defined by comparing unstimulated samples with post-reaction CFSE-low samples. Regulatory or non-regulatory origin was assigned to alloreactive CD4+ clones by matching of sequences to sorted unstimulated Treg and non-Treg repertoires. Here the immuneACCESS table is served through TCRdb, limited to in-frame sequences with V and J called. Missing clones are a known gap in these copies; in checked studies unresolved V genes cover under half, and the rest lacks a known reason. Clone size and V and J calls were adopted from that table, with D and trimming inferred from the DNA. The sample table records approximately 120,000 clones; about 91% of these occur just once. Of the sample, 0.75% falls within the top ten clones.

TCRbeta CDR3 sequencing was performed on sorted unstimulated T cells and on proliferating T cells recovered from mixed lymphocyte reactions. Fresh whole blood from roughly ten HLA-typed healthy donors was used to isolate PBMCs. To map where alloreactive clones came from, CD4+ regulatory T cells in the unstimulated state were FACS-sorted. The germline V gene encodes CDR1 SGHDN and CDR2 FVKESK. V is reduced by 1 base and J by 2 bases, leaving a spacing of 14 bases between them. Measured from the cysteine to the phenylalanine, the CDR3 is 16 residues long. The sequence is cut down to CDR3 DNA, 48 bases in frame from base 1. These data are taken from a study of siplizumab effects on memory and regulatory T cells (dated by TCRdb to about 2019). Concerning the study at large: The effect of the anti-CD2 antibody siplizumab on alloreactive T-cell subsets was examined in allogeneic mixed lymphocyte reactions constructed from human PBMCs. Overall study outcomes, separate from this receptor: Greater diversity appeared to be present in unstimulated naive T cells than in memory T cells, and a substantial contribution to the alloresponse seemed to be made by naive cells. Because sequences below about 10^-5 frequency were poorly captured, only a minor fraction of alloreactive clones could be mapped to unstimulated subsets. In reactions with siplizumab, an average of about 69% of mappable alloreactive CD4+ clones were Treg-derived, compared with around 30% in control reactions. The suppressive function of proliferating Tregs from siplizumab cultures was not functionally confirmed. The cumulative frequency of alloreactive sequences that could be traced back to unstimulated CD4+ memory T cells was significantly reduced by siplizumab. Roughly 80-97% of proliferating CD4+ or CD8+ clones could not be assigned a naive or memory phenotype.

The origin of this receptor is a human donor in good health. The sample consisted of Tregs sorted from blood. The rearrangement combines TRBV14 with TRBJ1-1; the D gene assignment is ambiguous. Read as DNA, the sequence is TGTGCCAGCAGCCAAGGAGAACACATCATAAACACTGAAGCTTTCTTT. This translates into CASSQGEHIINTEAFF. With the rest looked up from the reference TRBV14 and TRBJ1-1 genes rather than sequenced, the full variable domain is EAGVTQFPSHSVIEKGQTVTLRCDPISGHDNLYWYRRVMGKEIKFLLHFVKESKQDESGMPNNRFLAERTGGTYSTLKVQPAELEDSGVYFCASSQGEHIINTEAFFGQGTRLTVV.